This TCR beta chain is drawn from a study of T cells expressing NK-cell markers. About the study: Sequencing covered eight donors, seven HCMV-seropositive and one seronegative. Whole-study results and caveats: A range of about 1.0-8% of CD8+ T cells consisted of dominant NKG2C+ clonotypes in 6 or 7 donors.

TCR beta libraries carry UMIs added by 5'RACE template switching. For each CDR3 protein, TCRdb gives one entry from its re-call of the 5' RACE reads, without DNA. In total, the table holds approximately 380,000 distinct CDR3 sequences. Looked up from germline, CDR1 is LGHNA and CDR2 is YNFKEQ. The CDR3 has 16 amino acids. About this clonotype: The antigen is unknown.

This clonotype was sampled from a man aged 18 to 69 in good health. The V call is TRBV4-2, the J call TRBJ2-7; the TCRdb call, TRBD1, lacks DNA for checking. Specimen: blood T cells: a sorted CD56 or NKG2C T cell subset, CD4+ or CD8+ T cells, or bulk PBMC T cells (not recorded which). The CDR3 region is CASSQGPGTVTYEQYF.